The 32 T cell receptor beta chains below all came from one sample that was sequenced in a study of cytomegalovirus exposure and HLA in healthy donors. 13 Jbeta primers and 60 Vbeta primers were used for the PCR. Assay: immunoSEQ multiplex PCR; the TCRdb copy retains only in-frame clones and omits some. This sample has about 150,000 clones, with nearly 80% found just once. The sequenced material came from PBMCs. The receptors come from a man under 40 in good health and CMV-seropositive.

This clone has only a few counts. V gene TRBV6-6 combines with J gene TRBJ1-4; 7 nucleotides match TRBD1. V shed 1 base, J shed 8 bases, and the junction held 7 bases outside the gene matches. Germline values: CDR1 MNHNY, CDR2 SVGAGI (reference sequence). CDR3 length: 15 amino acids. CDR3 nucleotides: TGTGCCAGCAGTTACTGGACAGGAGTGGAGGAAAAACTGTTTTTT. It yields the protein CASSYWTGVEEKLFF.

This clone showed up just once. The chain carries TRBV6-5 and TRBJ1-5; D ambiguous. Germline V gene lookup returns CDR1 MNHEY and CDR2 SVGAGI. The CDR3 has 16 residues. The V end lost 0 bases, the J end lost 2 bases, and 11 bases lay between the germline ends. The CDR3 bases are TGTGCCAGCAGTTACTCGGCAGGCGTACGCAATCAGCCCCAGCATTTT. Amino acid sequence: CASSYSAGVRNQPQHF.

The rearrangement joins TRBV28 to TRBJ1-1; the match to TRBD1 covers 9 bases. Trimming cost V 6 bases and J 1 base; bases outside gene matches: 9. The CDR3 loop spans 16 amino acids. The germline V gene encodes CDR1 MDHEN and CDR2 SYDVKM. The CDR3 loop is CASRGTGGGGNTEAFF. The DNA for the CDR3 is TGTGCCAGCAGAGGAACAGGGGGCGGCGGGAACACTGAAGCTTTCTTT.

The rearrangement links TRBV13 to TRBJ2-1, with 14 nucleotides matching TRBD2. The CDR3 covers 16 residues. V trimming: 5 bases; J trimming: 7 bases; junction bases outside the gene matches: 7. From germline, CDR1 is PRHDT and CDR2 FYEKMQ (reference sequence). The CDR3 region is CASSGTSGRNWNEQFF. DNA of the CDR3: TGTGCCAGCAGCGGGACTAGCGGGAGAAATTGGAATGAGCAGTTCTTC.

This sequence joins TRBV7-2 and TRBJ2-1; tentative D call: TRBD2 (6 bases). The germline V gene has CDR1 SGHTA and CDR2 FQGNSA. Trimming cost V 0 bases and J 7 bases, with 10 bases left between them. The CDR3 is made up of 14 amino acids. The DNA of the CDR3 is TGTGCCAGCAGCTTAGCGGGGGGAAATAATGAGCAGTTCTTC. Translating it yields CASSLAGGNNEQFF. Supplemented by reference TRBV7-2 and TRBJ2-1, the full variable domain reads GAGVSQSPSNKVTEKGKDVELRCDPISGHTALYWYRQSLGQGLEFLIYFQGNSAPDKSGLPSDRFSAERTGGSVSTLTIQRTQQEDSAVYLCASSLAGGNNEQFFGPGTRLTVL.

This chain links TRBV30 with TRBJ2-3, with a possible D match to TRBD2 (7 bases). CDR1 and CDR2 from the germline V gene are GTSNPN and SVGIG (reference sequence). The CDR3 is made up of 16 amino acids. V lost 2 bases and J 5 bases, leaving 20 bases between the germline ends. DNA of the CDR3: TGTGCCTGGAGTAGGGGGGGCCCGGGAGCCGTAGATACGCAGTATTTT. It is translated as CAWSRGGPGAVDTQYF. The variable domain in full, with the rest retrieved from reference TRBV30 and TRBJ2-3, is SQTIHQWPATLVQPVGSPLSLECTVEGTSNPNLYWYRQAAGRGLQLLFYSVGIGQISSEVPQNLSASRPQDRQFILSSKKLLLSDSGFYLCAWSRGGPGAVDTQYFGPGTRLTVL.

CDR3 nucleotide sequence: TGTGCCAGCAGCTTGAATGCAGGGAGCACAGATACGCAGTATTTT. It translates to CASSLNAGSTDTQYF. The chain combines TRBV5-4 with TRBJ2-3; D is possibly TRBD1 (5 bases). The germline V gene encodes CDR1 SGHNT and CDR2 YYREEE (reference sequence). V was clipped by 1 base and J by 0 bases, with 9 bases between them. CDR3 size: 15 residues.

This clone was found a few times. The chain has TRBV7-8 and TRBJ1-5, with unresolved D. The CDR3 is made up of 13 amino acids. Germline V CDR1 and CDR2: SGHVS, FQNEAQ. The V end lost 3 bases, the J end lost 6 bases, and 9 bases lay between the germline ends. The chain's CDR3 is CASSFSPGQPQHF. The CDR3 coding sequence is TGTGCCAGCAGCTTTTCCCCCGGTCAGCCCCAGCATTTT.

The V gene is TRBV6-5, the J gene TRBJ1-4; possible D gene TRBD1, 6 bases. Germline loops: CDR1 MNHEY, CDR2 SVGAGI. Trimming pared 5 bases from V and 7 bases from J, leaving 17 bases between. The CDR3 is made up of 15 amino acids. CDR3 loop: CASSVLTGRGEKLFF. CDR3 in DNA: TGTGCCAGCAGTGTTCTGACAGGCCGAGGTGAAAAACTGTTTTTT.

CDR3 residues: CASSRENEQFF. The CDR3 DNA sequence: TGTGCCAGCAGCAGAGAGAATGAGCAGTTCTTC. This chain connects TRBV9 to TRBJ2-1; D is unclear. The length of the CDR3 is 11 residues. In germline, CDR1 is SGDLS, CDR2 YYNGEE. Deletions cut 4 bases from V and 7 bases from J, with 6 bases between.

CDR3 sequence reads: CAWSVRRTSGRADTQYF. CDR3 DNA sequence: TGTGCCTGGAGTGTAAGGCGGACTAGCGGGAGAGCAGATACGCAGTATTTT. The chain is built from TRBV30 and TRBJ2-3; 13 positions agree with TRBD2. The germline CDR1 and CDR2 sequences are GTSNPN and SVGIG (reference sequence). Losses at the gene ends were 0 bases for V and 4 bases for J; bases not matched to a gene: 7. This CDR3 region has 17 residues.

This clone was seen a handful of times. The gene calls are TRBV28 and TRBJ2-3, with 10 bases aligning to TRBD2. The CDR3 totals 18 residues. With V trimmed by 3 bases and J by 1 base, 10 bases remained unmatched. In germline, CDR1 is MDHEN, CDR2 SYDVKM. CDR3 residues: CASSFQGQLAGRTDTQYF. CDR3 in DNA: TGTGCCAGCAGTTTTCAGGGCCAACTAGCGGGACGCACAGATACGCAGTATTTT.

V gene TRBV6-5 combines with J gene TRBJ1-5, with 8 bases matching TRBD1. The CDR3 length is 15 residues. V lost 7 bases to trimming and J lost 4 bases; unmatched junction nucleotides: 9. The germline gives CDR1 MNHEY, CDR2 SVGAGI. The CDR3 DNA reads TGTGCCAGCACAGAGACAGGGGCCCTAAATCAGCCCCAGCATTTT. Translated, it gives CASTETGALNQPQHF.

In nucleotides, the CDR3 is TGTGCCAGCAGCCCCCCGACCGGGTACAATGAGCAGTTCTTC. Amino acids: CASSPPTGYNEQFF. V gene TRBV7-8 combines with J gene TRBJ2-1; D is unclear. This CDR3 has 14 residues. Trimming stripped 5 bases from V and 4 bases from J, with 12 bases between. Germline V gene data show CDR1 as SGHVS and CDR2 as FQNEAQ.

The CDR3 loop is CASSLPRAKNIQYF. DNA of the CDR3: TGTGCCAGCAGCTTACCCAGGGCCAAAAACATTCAGTACTTC. V usage is TRBV13 and J usage is TRBJ2-4; D is uncertain. V lost 2 bases and J 1 base, leaving 6 bases between the germline ends. The CDR3 sequence is 14 residues long. Germline V gene lookup returns CDR1 PRHDT and CDR2 FYEKMQ (reference sequence).

This chain connects TRBV11-2 to TRBJ2-7, with D hard to call. Germline loops: CDR1 SGHAT, CDR2 FQNNGV. V lost 2 bases, J lost 0 bases, and 11 bases lay in between. The CDR3 covers 15 residues. CDR3 residues: CASSLSGTLSYEQYF. DNA for the CDR3: TGTGCCAGCAGCTTATCAGGAACCCTCTCCTACGAGCAGTACTTC.

The chain employs TRBV11-2 and TRBJ2-1, with D perhaps matching TRBD1 (5 bases). This CDR3 has 15 amino acids. Germline loops: CDR1 SGHAT, CDR2 FQNNGV. V was shortened by 1 base and J by 2 bases, with 9 bases between the two germline ends. CDR3 nucleotides: TGTGCCAGCAGCTTAGTAGGGGTGGCCTACAATGAGCAGTTCTTC. It encodes CASSLVGVAYNEQFF.

The genes are TRBV19 and TRBJ1-1; D is unresolved. The germline V gene has CDR1 LNHDA and CDR2 SQIVND (reference sequence). The CDR3 loop spans 14 amino acids. Trimming took off 8 bases at V and 1 base at J, with 14 bases between the two ends. CDR3 DNA sequence: TGTGCCAGTTCCCCCCTAGGTTGGAACACTGAAGCTTTCTTT. It translates to CASSPLGWNTEAFF.

The CDR3 sequence is CASKTGISTDTQYF. The CDR3 DNA sequence: TGTGCCAGCAAGACCGGGATTTCCACAGATACGCAGTATTTT. The V gene is TRBV6-5, the J gene TRBJ2-3, with D tentatively TRBD2 (5 bases). The CDR3 extends over 14 amino acids. From germline, CDR1 is MNHEY and CDR2 SVGAGI. V gave up 7 bases and J gave up 2 bases, with 13 bases separating them.

This clone has only one observation. This chain links TRBV29-1 with TRBJ1-2, with 11 bases identical to TRBD1. Germline loops: CDR1 SQVTM, CDR2 ANQGSEA. V trimming: 7 bases; J trimming: 7 bases; junction bases outside the gene matches: 8. CDR3 length equals 13 residues. CDR3 nucleotides: TGCAGCGCCGGGACAGGGGGATATGGTGGCTACACCTTC. This sequence encodes CSAGTGGYGGYTF.

This clone was counted once. V gene TRBV4-1 combines with J gene TRBJ2-1; tentatively, D is TRBD2 (6 bases). There are 16 residues in the CDR3. The V end lost 0 bases, the J end lost 3 bases, and 12 bases lay between the germline ends. In germline, CDR1 is MGHRA, CDR2 YSYEKL. In DNA, the CDR3 is TGCGCCAGCAGCCAAGACCTCGGGAGAGTCTACAATGAGCAGTTCTTC. This gives the protein CASSQDLGRVYNEQFF.

The rearrangement uses TRBV4-1 and TRBJ2-7; 9 bases are shared with TRBD2. From germline, CDR1 is MGHRA and CDR2 YSYEKL. V trimming: 2 bases; J trimming: 0 bases; junction bases outside the gene matches: 8. The CDR3 sequence is 17 residues long. For the CDR3, the DNA is TGCGCCAGCAGCCAACCCACTAGCGGGTCAAGCTCCTACGAGCAGTACTTC. Translation: CASSQPTSGSSSYEQYF.

This clone was counted a few times. The chain is built from TRBV7-9 and TRBJ2-7; 11 bases match TRBD2. V shed 3 bases, J shed 2 bases, and the junction held 3 bases outside the gene matches. The CDR3 spans 15 residues. Germline V lookup: CDR1 SEHNR, CDR2 FQNEAQ (reference sequence). CDR3 DNA sequence: TGTGCCAGCAGCTTCACTAGCGGGAGAACCTACGAGCAGTACTTC. This sequence encodes CASSFTSGRTYEQYF.

The chain joins TRBV6-5 to TRBJ1-3; D perhaps matches TRBD1 (6 bases). V shed 2 bases and J shed 0 bases, with 11 bases lying between them. The germline CDR1 and CDR2 sequences are MNHEY and SVGAGI. The CDR3 sequence is 16 residues long. The CDR3 nucleotides read TGTGCCAGCAGTTACGCAAGAGGGGGCTCTGGAAACACCATATATTTT. Translation: CASSYARGGSGNTIYF.

The genes are TRBV28 and TRBJ1-5; 7 bases match TRBD1. The V and J ends lost 5 bases and 2 bases, in that order; junction bases with no gene match: 6. CDR1 is MDHEN and CDR2 is SYDVKM in the germline V gene. The CDR3 runs to 15 residues. In DNA, the CDR3 is TGTGCCAGCAGTCCACAGGGGATTCGCAATCAGCCCCAGCATTTT. It yields the protein CASSPQGIRNQPQHF.

This clone was seen only once. The chain joins TRBV7-9 to TRBJ2-6; 7 nucleotides line up with TRBD1. The germline V gene has CDR1 SEHNR and CDR2 FQNEAQ (reference sequence). The ends lost 5 bases at V and 0 bases at J; junction bases unmatched: 7. The CDR3 spans 17 residues. CDR3 amino acids: CASSDGTVTSGANVLTF. CDR3 coding DNA: TGTGCCAGCAGCGACGGGACAGTCACCTCTGGGGCCAACGTCCTGACTTTC.

The chain employs TRBV6-6 and TRBJ2-3; TRBD2 aligns across 7 bases. V shed 10 bases, J shed 6 bases, and the junction held 1 base outside the gene matches. The length of the CDR3 is 10 residues. Germline-derived CDR1 and CDR2 are MNHNY and SVGAGI (reference sequence). This CDR3 is CATRGDTQYF. The DNA of the CDR3 is TGTGCCACGCGGGGGGATACGCAGTATTTT.

The sample holds a few counts of this clone. The CDR3 sequence is CASSPFTGYVDEQYF. DNA for the CDR3: TGTGCCAGCTCACCATTCACAGGGTATGTGGACGAGCAGTACTTC. V is TRBV18 and J is TRBJ2-7, with D maybe TRBD1 (6 bases). V lost 2 bases to trimming and J lost 5 bases, with 16 bases between them. The CDR3 sequence is 15 residues long. Germline loops: CDR1 KGHSH, CDR2 LQKENI.

The chain couples TRBV7-9 to TRBJ2-7; 7 nucleotides agree with TRBD1. With V trimmed by 5 bases and J by 3 bases, 7 bases remained unmatched. Looked up from germline, CDR1 is SEHNR and CDR2 is FQNEAQ (reference sequence). CDR3 size: 14 residues. The CDR3 DNA reads TGTGCCAGCAGCCCTGGGTCAGGGGGCTACGAGCAGTACTTC. Translating it yields CASSPGSGGYEQYF.

This rearrangement joins TRBV14 to TRBJ2-7; a possible D gene is TRBD1 (6 bases). Trimming removed 0 bases at V and 2 bases at J, with 11 bases between. The CDR3 has 15 residues. Germline values: CDR1 SGHDN, CDR2 FVKESK. Written as DNA, the CDR3 is TGTGCCAGCAGCCAAGATCGGTCAGGGGCCTACGAGCAGTACTTC. Amino acid sequence: CASSQDRSGAYEQYF.

The rearrangement uses TRBV10-3 and TRBJ1-2; D gene unclear. Trimming removed 0 bases at V and 8 bases at J, with 13 bases between. Germline CDR1 reads ENHRY; CDR2 reads SYGVKD. The CDR3 runs 14 residues. CDR3 sequence reads: CAISESVGGWGYTF. The CDR3 coding sequence is TGTGCCATCAGTGAGTCCGTGGGAGGTTGGGGCTACACCTTC.

The chain uses TRBV7-8 and TRBJ2-3; 8 nucleotides line up with TRBD1. J lost 1 base, V lost 4 bases, and 7 bases had no gene match. The length of the CDR3 is 16 residues. CDR1 and CDR2 from the germline V gene are SGHVS and FQNEAQ. The CDR3 is CASSYQQGDGTDTQYF. The DNA of the CDR3 is TGTGCCAGCAGCTACCAACAGGGGGACGGCACAGATACGCAGTATTTT.